The TCR beta chain under discussion was sequenced for a study of control samples from healthy donors and cancer patients. TCRdb's table, derived via immunoSEQ multiplex PCR, lists solely in-frame clones and lacks some. In the table there are 70,000 to 80,000 clones, around nine tenths of which are singletons. This clone was counted once. The specimen was PBMCs. The clonotype comes from a woman aged 55-70 years with head and neck cancer.

The CDR3 coding sequence is TGTGCCAGCAGTCCAGGGACGGTAGGCACCGGGGAGCTGTTTTTT. Translating gives CASSPGTVGTGELFF. The chain employs TRBV6-5 and TRBJ2-2; D is perhaps TRBD1 or TRBD2 (5 bases each). CDR3 length: 15 amino acids. CDR1 MNHEY and CDR2 SVGAGI come from the germline V gene. Trimming removed 5 bases at V and 4 bases at J, with 14 bases between.